This T cell receptor beta chain was retrieved from a study of cytomegalovirus exposure and HLA in healthy donors (dated by TCRdb to the late 2010s). For context, the study as a whole: An earlier analysis of 587 of the donors reported about 280 Gb of sequence data and 100 million to 120 million unique TCR beta sequences obtained from some 200 million T cells. An early release that covered about 600 HLA-typed donors contained approximately 300 gigabases of sequencing data and about 93 million unique TCR sequences. Among the approximately 420 genotyped donors, approximately 77% belonged to the genetic ancestry cluster associated with self-reported Caucasian donors. The study aimed to test whether cataloging public T cell receptors could reveal signatures of past pathogen exposure. The study used immunosequencing to profile the T cell repertoires of around 600 subjects and linked those repertoires to cytomegalovirus serostatus. In addition to the first cohort of approximately 650 subjects, a separate validation cohort of 100 to 150 different subjects was used. To predict cytomegalovirus infection status, the study brought together high-throughput TCR immunosequencing, statistical association of individual TCRs with disease status, and machine learning. A later analysis re-examined previously published TCR beta repertoires from over 500 donors and added high-resolution HLA genotyping to investigate patterns of TCR occurrence. Rather than drawing on any new phenotypic data, the later analysis identified candidate immune exposures from TCR beta sequences and the way those sequences occurred across donors. In an earlier analysis of a few hundred of the donors, high-throughput TCR beta sequencing was used to judge whether each TCR beta V gene segment behaved as functional or pseudogenic. Donor age, sex, ethnicity and CMV serostatus were compiled together with the repertoire data. A later genetic analysis took genome-wide SNP genotypes for about three fifths of the 666 donors and used that subset as a discovery cohort. Every discovery cohort repertoire had been produced on one sequencing platform. HLA typing covered class I and class II loci at four-digit resolution. The number of typed donors differed by locus: about 620-640 for A, B, C, DRB1 and DQB1; roughly 510 for DQA1; 606 for DPA1; and approximately 450 for DPB1. About five DR-DQ haplotypes were handled as single units for association and clustering, since linkage in the cohort was strong. Among about 400 genotyped donors of the cohort, an average of approximately 240,000 unique TCR beta nucleotide sequences was sequenced per donor, of which roughly 17% were non-productive.

Libraries were prepared through the immunoSEQ multiplex PCR assay. For the multiplex PCR, a mixture combining 60 forward primers for TCR Vbeta segments and 13 reverse primers for TCR Jbeta segments was used. Amplification of the CDR3 region of rearranged TCR beta genes was performed with a multiplex PCR assay on genomic DNA. The amplified TCR beta libraries were sequenced on the Illumina HiSeq System as 87-base-pair reads. The paper's data handling went like this. A later analysis counted approximately 84 million unique TCR beta chains across the 600 to 850 repertoires, and some 11 million of these chains were shared by at least two donors. Raw reads were error-corrected and collapsed into unique sequences with a nearest-neighbor algorithm that merged closely related sequences to remove PCR and sequencing errors. To assign V, D and J gene segments, CDR3 sequences were aligned to IMGT reference sequences. For a sequence to be retained, a match of at least six nucleotides to both a V gene segment and a J gene segment was required. Rearrangements were called productive when the CDR3 lacked stop codons and stayed in frame with V and J; all others were non-productive. CDR3 was defined according to IMGT convention as the region running from the second conserved V-encoded cysteine to the conserved J-encoded phenylalanine. In an earlier analysis of around 640 of the donors, sequences lacking an unambiguous match to a single V gene segment were excluded. In an earlier analysis of about 590 of the donors, a V segment was called functional when productive rearrangements were above 56.7%, and segregating when the standard deviation between donors exceeded 5%. A statistical classification framework was built for diagnosing cytomegalovirus status from the catalog of TCR beta chain sequences. In a later analysis, V and J genes were assigned by comparing TCR nucleotide sequences against IMGT/GENE-DB human TR gene sequences. In a later analysis, CDR3 sequences and most-parsimonious VDJ recombination scenarios were assigned using the TCRdist pipeline. A later analysis defined each TCR beta chain by its CDR3 amino acid sequence plus V-gene family, and excluded reads lacking a unique V-gene family. As a way to deal with suspected cross-contamination and a sequencing artifact, a later analysis dropped hundreds of nucleotide sequences that were highly shared and had low generation probability. For each public chain, a later analysis derived a clonal expansion index from normalized ranks of inferred template counts within each repertoire. In a later analysis, generation probabilities were computed using a VDJ recombination model fitted to out-of-frame rearrangements, and the results were checked against IGoR. A later analysis scored TCR-TCR, TCR-HLA and TCR-CMV co-occurrence with hypergeometric tests, applying a repertoire-size bias correction to TCR pairs. In a later analysis, false discovery rates were estimated by permuting HLA or CMV assignments 20 times. In a later analysis, co-occurring TCRs were grouped using DBSCAN, and TCRdist sequence similarity was added for clustering within HLA-allele-positive subsets. Repertoires with fewer than 30,000 or more than 120,000 public chains were left out of co-occurrence clustering, as were five repertoires with anomalous nucleotide sharing. TCRdb stores this immuneACCESS table with in-frame sequences only. Part of the clones is absent; in the studies checked, under half of the shortfall reflects unresolved V genes, and no reason is known for the rest. V, J and clone size reflect that table, while D and trimming were determined from the DNA. The sample table shows 120,000 or so clones, and roughly 80% are seen once. The top ten constitute approximately 3.6% of the sample.

On this clone itself: What antigen it recognizes has not been identified. Within one base of it there is no much larger clone, and no base qualities were kept.

The CDR3 runs 13 amino acids, cysteine and phenylalanine included. Of the read, only the CDR3 DNA is kept; its 39 bases are in frame from base 1. The germline V gene sets CDR1 to MDHEN and CDR2 to SYDVKM. Ends trimmed: V by 6 bases, J by 7 bases; bases unmatched to a gene: 8. The cohort comprised around 700 healthy bone marrow donors. All cohort members were sampled while nominally healthy, although unrecorded immune exposures were likely present. The donor tested CMV seronegative, placing the donor among the 350 to 400 seronegative members of the cohort. A peripheral blood sample was collected from each donor, and TCR beta sequencing was performed on peripheral blood mononuclear cells. Genomic DNA was extracted from the blood cell samples with the Qiagen DNeasy Blood Extraction Kit. Points the paper makes about the study in general: The classifier was reported to diagnose cytomegalovirus status with high specificity and sensitivity in both the original cohort and the validation cohort. In vitro tests confirmed that a few of the cytomegalovirus-associated TCR beta chains recognize cytomegalovirus antigens. Across donors, most TCR sequences were observed very rarely, whereas some public TCRs were present in many individuals. In the study, some 160 TCR beta chains were listed as associated with cytomegalovirus. A later analysis found that HLA-associated TCR beta chains were more clonally expanded and had lower generation probabilities than equally common non-associated chains. When HLA alleles, especially DR and DQ, strongly co-occurred, TCR associations were difficult to assign to individual alleles. V-gene and J-gene trimming of TCR beta chains was associated with a missense DCLRE1C variant in a later genetic analysis, and the association was replicated in an independent cohort. Because HLA typing was unavailable for some donors at each locus, only the typed subset was used in association tests. A later genetic analysis reported fewer N-insertions in productive TCRs among donors in an Asian-associated ancestry cluster than the approximately 670-donor mean. According to a later analysis, most CMV-associated TCR beta chains appeared to be HLA-restricted, and the HLA associations seemed to be driven largely by CMV exposure. For the cohort, immune exposure information was limited to CMV serostatus. Linkage disequilibrium might explain the correlated functional status among segregating V segments, but an unknown experimental factor could not be excluded. A later analysis found that TCR association rates varied across HLA loci, with DRB1 alleles showing the most associated TCRs and HLA-C alleles the fewest. Some IMGT-functional V segments, including TRBV6-2 and TRBV6-3, could not be told apart with the 87-base-pair reads, so those segments were excluded. A further reported finding was that TCR beta sequences accurately predicted the HLA-A and HLA-B alleles for most subjects in the first cohort. In this cohort, only TCR beta chains were sequenced, and detectable features were limited by the absence of alpha or paired-chain data. A group of highly shared sequence variants was considered likely to be a technical artifact of the sequencing pipeline. At a false discovery rate of 0.05, a later analysis linked around 17,000 TCR beta sequences to specific HLA alleles. Sequencing depth was assumed to be roughly uniform across donors in the presence/absence analyses, though that assumption may not hold. Several of the top co-occurrence clusters appeared to be linked to parvovirus B19, influenza, CMV and Epstein-Barr virus, according to a later analysis. Fewer than 20 rarely observed V segments, including chromosome 9 orphons, were excluded from the earlier analysis of several hundred of the donors because counts were too low. The authors suggested that the approach could potentially be generalized to other disease states and immunological phenotypes. An earlier analysis of approximately 570 of the donors showed that most TCR beta V segments appeared in productive rearrangements either about 87% or about 30% of the time, which broadly matched IMGT annotations.

In this chain, TRBV28 is recombined with TRBJ1-2; TRBD1 lines up with 7 middle nucleotides. The source is a man aged 30 to 39 in good health and CMV-seronegative. Source material: PBMCs. At the DNA level, the sequence is TGTGCCAGCAGCTCGACAGGGTACAGTGGCTACACCTTC. It translates to CASSSTGYSGYTF.